This T cell receptor (beta chain) was captured in a study of CD8+ T cells in alopecia areata. About the study: Treatment comprised oral tofacitinib, 5 to 10 mg twice daily, in treated patients.

Germline V gene data show CDR1 as SQVTM and CDR2 as ANQGSEA. The CDR3 loop spans 13 amino acids. Trimming cost V 3 bases and J 3 bases, with 11 bases left between them. Sequencing used cDNA as its template, made by extracting RNA and reverse transcribing it. Profiling relied on immunoSEQ multiplex PCR, and the TCRdb table lists in-frame clones only, not all of them. The sample holds 87,000 or so clones, around three quarters seen once. A note on this clone: Its target is unknown.

The treatment here: oral pan-JAK inhibitor, 5-10 mg twice daily. Study-wide points: Normal scalp had lower clonality than lesional scalp, with alopecia totalis/universalis lesions showing this most strongly.

The chain combines TRBV29-1 with TRBJ1-2; tentative D call: TRBD1 (5 bases). This clonotype originated in a human donor with alopecia areata. Sequencing was performed on CD8+ T cells sorted from blood, taken between weeks 43 and 45, from a patient treated with tofacitinib. The CDR3 DNA is TGCAGCGTTGACCGAGGGACCTACTATGGCTACACCTTC. It translates to CSVDRGTYYGYTF. Together with reference TRBV29-1 and TRBJ1-2, the CDR3 gives the full variable domain: SAVISQKPSRDICQRGTSLTIQCQVDSQVTMMFWYRQQPGQSLTLIATANQGSEATYESGFVIDKFPISRPNLTFSTLTVSNMSPEDSSIYLCSVDRGTYYGYTFGSGTRLTVV.